Below, 27 T cell receptor beta chains from the same sample are listed, as sequenced in a study of cytomegalovirus exposure and HLA in healthy donors. Primers for the PCR totalled 60 Vbeta and 13 Jbeta. Clones were read by immunoSEQ multiplex PCR, and TCRdb kept only the in-frame ones, dropping some. Among roughly 150,000 clones, more than 65% were seen once, and the ten largest hold around 5.4%. Specimen: PBMCs. These receptors were collected from a man aged 30 to 39 in good health and CMV-seropositive.

V usage is TRBV5-1 and J usage is TRBJ2-3; 12 bases map to TRBD1. The CDR3 runs to 16 residues. Germline assignment: CDR1 SGHRS and CDR2 YFSETQ. Germline trimming cut 3 bases from V and 4 bases from J; bases unmatched to any gene: 6. Here the CDR3 reads CASSWDRGLGSDTQYF. CDR3 coding DNA: TGCGCCAGCAGCTGGGACAGGGGGCTGGGGTCAGATACGCAGTATTTT.

The sample holds a few counts of this clone. The V gene is TRBV30, the J gene TRBJ2-3; 8 bases match TRBD1. Unmatched junction bases numbered 4, after V lost 7 bases and J lost 1 base. CDR1 is GTSNPN and CDR2 is SVGIG in the germline V gene (reference sequence). The CDR3 runs 13 residues. This chain's CDR3 is CASDRGRTDTQYF. The DNA for the CDR3 is TGTGCCTCTGACAGGGGACGCACAGATACGCAGTATTTT.

Worth noting for this clone: Relative to the germline gene, one junction end is altered; a read error may explain this. CDR3 loop: CSSSPWLGSGYEQYF. CDR3 DNA sequence: TGTTCCAGCAGCCCGTGGTTAGGGAGTGGCTACGAGCAGTACTTC. The chain employs TRBV7-9 and TRBJ2-7, with D tentatively TRBD2 (5 bases). CDR3 size: 15 residues. Germline CDR1 is SEHNR and CDR2 is FQNEAQ (reference sequence).

J is TRBJ2-3 and V is TRBV9; D gene ambiguous. The CDR3 loop spans 13 amino acids. V dropped 0 bases and J dropped 5 bases, with 7 bases sitting between them. The V gene's germline CDR1 is SGDLS and CDR2 YYNGEE. The CDR3 sequence: CASSVDRGDTQYF. CDR3 nucleotides: TGTGCCAGCAGCGTAGATAGAGGAGATACGCAGTATTTT.

This chain links TRBV6-1 with TRBJ2-6; maybe TRBD2 (6 bases). The CDR3 sequence is 15 residues long. Trimming removed 5 bases from V and 0 bases from J, with 8 bases in between. Germline V gives CDR1 MNHNS, CDR2 SASEGT. The CDR3: CASSPGGSGANVLTF. CDR3 nucleotide sequence: TGTGCCAGCAGTCCCGGGGGCTCTGGGGCCAACGTCCTGACTTTC.

The chain recombines TRBV5-6 with TRBJ2-7, with TRBD2 matching over 8 bases. The CDR3 contains 16 residues. The germline gives CDR1 SGHDT, CDR2 YYEEEE. The J segment lost 6 bases and the V segment lost 2 bases, leaving 13 bases of the junction unmatched. For the CDR3, the DNA is TGTGCCAGCAGCTTTACCCTTCGGGGGGGCCCTTTCGAGCAGTACTTC. Protein sequence: CASSFTLRGGPFEQYF.

V and J are TRBV30 and TRBJ1-1; no clear D gene. There are 12 residues in the CDR3. Deletions cut 5 bases from V and 3 bases from J, with 10 bases between. Germline values: CDR1 GTSNPN, CDR2 SVGIG (reference sequence). The CDR3 is CAWRQEDTEAFF. CDR3 DNA sequence: TGTGCCTGGCGTCAGGAGGACACTGAAGCTTTCTTT.

The chain carries TRBV5-1 and TRBJ2-1, with D unresolved. Trimming left V 1 base short and J 3 bases short, with 5 bases between. The CDR3 extends over 13 amino acids. Germline assignment: CDR1 SGHRS and CDR2 YFSETQ. The CDR3 is CASSLPGYNEQFF. CDR3 sequence (DNA): TGCGCCAGCAGCTTGCCCGGCTACAATGAGCAGTTCTTC. Full variable domain (outside the CDR3, taken from reference TRBV5-1 and TRBJ2-1): KAGVTQTPRYLIKTRGQQVTLSCSPISGHRSVSWYQQTPGQGLQFLFEYFSETQRNKGNFPGRFSGRQFSNSRSEMNVSTLELGDSALYLCASSLPGYNEQFFGPGTRLTVL.

V gene TRBV4-2 combines with J gene TRBJ2-3, with 7 nucleotides matching TRBD1. The germline gives CDR1 LGHNA, CDR2 YNFKEQ. The ends lost 0 bases at V and 2 bases at J; junction bases unmatched: 5. The CDR3 covers 16 residues. In DNA, the CDR3 is TGTGCCAGCAGCCAAGAAGGACAGGTTAACACAGATACGCAGTATTTT. This sequence encodes CASSQEGQVNTDTQYF.

This chain connects TRBV5-1 to TRBJ2-5; TRBD2 aligns across 10 bases. The J call could be wrong; TRBJ2-7 is a better fit for the DNA end. Germline assignment: CDR1 SGHRS and CDR2 YFSETQ. The CDR3 has 15 amino acids. The CDR3, as DNA: TGCGCCAGCAGCCCGGGACTAGCGAGCTCCTACGAGCAGTACTTC. Protein sequence: CASSPGLASSYEQYF.

V usage is TRBV5-6 and J usage is TRBJ2-7, with TRBD1 identical over 7 bases. The CDR3 spans 15 residues. Germline CDR1 reads SGHDT; CDR2 reads YYEEEE. V was pared by 4 bases and J by 7 bases, with 14 bases of the junction left unmatched. CDR3 sequence (DNA): TGTGCCAGCAGCCAGGGGCTGCAGGGGGTGGGGGAGCAGTACTTC. Amino acids: CASSQGLQGVGEQYF.

The genes are TRBV12-5 and TRBJ1-1; the match to TRBD1 covers 9 bases. Germline trimming cut 1 base from V and 4 bases from J; bases unmatched to any gene: 10. There are 17 residues in the CDR3. The germline gives CDR1 LGHNT, CDR2 FRNRAP. CDR3 bases: TGTGCTAGTGGTTTGGATCATACCGGGACAGGGACCACTGAAGCTTTCTTT. This sequence encodes CASGLDHTGTGTTEAFF.

The gene calls are TRBV6-5 and TRBJ2-5, with D perhaps TRBD1 (6 bases). This CDR3 is built from 13 residues. Per the germline V gene, CDR1 is MNHEY and CDR2 is SVGAGI. Trimming removed 11 bases at V and 8 bases at J, with 21 bases between. CDR3 DNA sequence: TGTGCCTCAGCGGTGGGGGCGGCGGTTACCCAGTACTTC. It specifies CASAVGAAVTQYF.

The chain is built from TRBV28 and TRBJ2-2, with 7 bases that match TRBD2. The CDR3 covers 16 residues. J lost 3 bases, V lost 8 bases, and 12 bases had no gene match. Germline-derived CDR1 and CDR2 are MDHEN and SYDVKM. CDR3: CASGVAGAVYTGELFF. CDR3 nucleotide sequence: TGTGCCAGCGGGGTCGCGGGAGCGGTTTACACCGGGGAGCTGTTTTTT.

This sequence joins TRBV30 and TRBJ2-1, with TRBD1 identical over 8 bases. CDR3 length equals 14 residues. Germline CDR1 is GTSNPN and CDR2 is SVGIG (reference sequence). With V trimmed by 2 bases and J by 4 bases, 4 bases remained unmatched. CDR3 residues: CAWSRGTGYNEQFF. The CDR3 nucleotides read TGTGCCTGGAGTAGGGGGACAGGATACAATGAGCAGTTCTTC.

For the CDR3, the DNA is TGTGCCAGCAGTTTGGGGGACAGGGATTCACCCCTCCACTTT. It specifies CASSLGDRDSPLHF. The V call is TRBV28, the J call TRBJ1-6; 9 nucleotides line up with TRBD1. CDR1 MDHEN and CDR2 SYDVKM come from the germline V gene. The CDR3 has 14 amino acids. V lost 3 bases to trimming and J lost 8 bases; unmatched junction nucleotides: 2.

The rearrangement joins TRBV5-5 to TRBJ2-7, with D possibly matching TRBD2 (5 bases). The length of the CDR3 is 15 residues. Between the trimmed V and J ends, which lost 4 bases and 6 bases, there was a span of 20 bases. The germline V gene has CDR1 SGHKS and CDR2 YYEKEE (reference sequence). CDR3: CASSPDLTRIGEQYF. Written as DNA, the CDR3 is TGTGCCAGCAGCCCGGACCTAACTAGAATAGGCGAGCAGTACTTC.

This clone was detected a few times. The genes are TRBV28 and TRBJ1-4; tentative D call: TRBD1 (6 bases). The CDR3 runs 20 residues. V lost 6 bases to trimming and J lost 4 bases, with 30 bases between them. CDR1 and CDR2 (germline): MDHEN, SYDVKM. The CDR3 spells CASRSLPRGQTLFNNEKLFF. In DNA form, the CDR3 reads TGTGCCAGCAGGTCCCTACCGCGTGGACAGACGCTTTTTAATAATGAAAAACTGTTTTTT. The full variable domain, rest sourced from reference TRBV28 and TRBJ1-4, is DVKVTQSSRYLVKRTGEKVFLECVQDMDHENMFWYRQDPGLGLRLIYFSYDVKMKEKGDIPEGYSVSREKKERFSLILESASTNQTSMYLCASRSLPRGQTLFNNEKLFFGSGTQLSVL.

CDR3 protein: CASSVLVGVNEQFF. As DNA, the CDR3 is TGTGCCAGCAGTGTTTTGGTGGGAGTGAATGAGCAGTTCTTC. This sequence joins TRBV6-1 and TRBJ2-1, with D perhaps matching TRBD2 (5 bases). Per the germline V gene, CDR1 is MNHNS and CDR2 is SASEGT. This CDR3 spans 14 amino acids. V dropped 4 bases and J dropped 7 bases, with 14 bases sitting between them.

This chain connects TRBV6-5 to TRBJ1-1; D is unclear. Trimming removed 6 bases at V and 1 base at J, with 15 bases between. The length of the CDR3 is 15 residues. Per the germline V gene, CDR1 is MNHEY and CDR2 is SVGAGI. The CDR3 here is CASRTLGGANTEAFF. CDR3 sequence (DNA): TGTGCCAGCAGGACCTTGGGAGGAGCGAACACTGAAGCTTTCTTT.

The chain carries TRBV30 and TRBJ2-3; 8 bases align to TRBD2. Germline trimming cut 3 bases from V and 6 bases from J; bases unmatched to any gene: 11. Germline V gene lookup returns CDR1 GTSNPN and CDR2 SVGIG (reference sequence). CDR3 length: 15 amino acids. The CDR3 reads CAWSPAGGRRDTQYF. CDR3 sequence (DNA): TGTGCCTGGAGCCCGGCGGGGGGCCGGCGGGATACGCAGTATTTT.

The V call is TRBV7-2, the J call TRBJ1-5, with D possibly being TRBD1 (5 bases). Looked up from germline, CDR1 is SGHTA and CDR2 is FQGNSA. V lost 1 base to trimming and J lost 8 bases, with 12 bases between them. The length of the CDR3 is 14 residues. CDR3 residues: CASSLGRGGEPQHF. The CDR3 DNA reads as TGTGCCAGCAGCTTAGGGAGGGGAGGGGAGCCCCAGCATTTT. The full variable domain, in which reference TRBV7-2 and TRBJ1-5 provide the parts outside the CDR3, is GAGVSQSPSNKVTEKGKDVELRCDPISGHTALYWYRQSLGQGLEFLIYFQGNSAPDKSGLPSDRFSAERTGGSVSTLTIQRTQQEDSAVYLCASSLGRGGEPQHFGDGTRLSIL.

DNA of the CDR3: TGTGCCAGCAGTTACTCACCAGCGCTCTACGAGCAGTACTTC. This gives the protein CASSYSPALYEQYF. V gene TRBV6-5 combines with J gene TRBJ2-7; D is unclear. The CDR3 length is 14 residues. V lost 0 bases, J lost 3 bases, and 9 bases lay in between. Germline V gene data show CDR1 as MNHEY and CDR2 as SVGAGI.

This CDR3 is CASRTGAVCHF. In DNA, the CDR3 is TGCGCCAGCAGGACAGGGGCTGTCTGCCACTTT. This sequence joins TRBV10-1 and TRBJ1-6; 8 bases are shared with TRBD1. Trimming took 6 bases from V and 18 from J; bases not matched to a gene: 7. Germline CDR1 reads WNHNN; CDR2 reads SYGVQD (reference sequence). The CDR3 is 11 amino acids.

This clone ranks as hyperexpanded (1% or more). V gene TRBV7-9 combines with J gene TRBJ1-1, with D unclear. Germline values: CDR1 SEHNR, CDR2 FQNEAQ (reference sequence). The CDR3 consists of 15 residues. V lost 5 bases, J lost 4 bases, and 17 bases lay in between. The CDR3 DNA reads TGTGCCAGCAGCGAGAGGGAGGGATTGGGCACTGAAGCTTTCTTT. Encoded protein: CASSEREGLGTEAFF.

This clone was found once. This chain links TRBV7-2 with TRBJ2-7; weak D call: TRBD1 (6 bases). Trimming removed 5 bases from V and 3 bases from J, with 14 bases in between. The CDR3 is 14 residues long. Germline V gives CDR1 SGHTA, CDR2 FQGNSA. The CDR3: CASSPTRTDYEQYF. CDR3 in DNA: TGTGCCAGCAGCCCAACTAGGACAGACTACGAGCAGTACTTC.

This rearrangement joins TRBV9 to TRBJ2-3; 11 positions match TRBD2. The junction had 11 bases not matched to a gene; V was cut back by 0 bases and J by 2 bases. Germline assignment: CDR1 SGDLS and CDR2 YYNGEE. The CDR3 spans 19 residues. CDR3 residues: CASSVGTSGSVGITDTQYF. CDR3 sequence (DNA): TGTGCCAGCAGCGTAGGCACTAGCGGGAGCGTCGGTATCACAGATACGCAGTATTTT.